This T cell receptor beta chain was observed in a study of cytomegalovirus exposure and HLA in healthy donors. CDR3 length: 14 amino acids. Germline V gene lookup returns CDR1 SSHAT and CDR2 FNYEAQ (reference sequence). Primers for the PCR totalled 60 Vbeta and 13 Jbeta. Measured with immunoSEQ multiplex PCR; TCRdb has only the in-frame clones, and not every one. This table holds 150,000 to 200,000 clones, roughly 80% found once. Overall study results and limits: Differences between HLA loci emerged in a later analysis of TCR association rates, with DRB1 most and HLA-C fewest.

Of note for this clone: Its target is unknown. One junction end does not reproduce the germline sequence, and a read error may be involved.

The V call is TRBV7-7, the J call TRBJ2-7; D may be TRBD1 (6 bases). Source material: PBMCs. This TCR derives from a young man in good health and CMV-seronegative. The CDR3 sequence is CASSLDRASNEQYF. CDR3 nucleotides: TGTGCCAGCAGCTTAGACAGGGCCTCCAACGAGCAGTACTTC. The entire variable domain, with the rest obtained from reference TRBV7-7 and TRBJ2-7, is as follows: GAGVSQSPRYKVTKRGQDVTLRCDPISSHATLYWYQQALGQGPEFLTYFNYEAQPDKSGLPSDRFSAERPEGSISTLTIQRTEQRDSAMYRCASSLDRASNEQYFGPGTRLTVT.